This section outlines one T cell receptor beta chain sequence together with its context. These data are taken from a study of blood T cell repertoires in COVID-19. In the original workflow: How many nucleated cells were present was estimated from reference gene primer amplification. Some clones are missing from TCRdb's copy, which holds only in-frame ones; the method was immunoSEQ multiplex PCR. V and J calls plus clone size are reproduced from that table; the DNA served to infer D and trimming. The sample holds over 450,000 clones, 70% to 90% seen once. Germline CDR1 GTSNPN, CDR2 SVGIG (reference sequence). The CDR3 totals 13 residues. The ends lost 7 bases at V and 8 bases at J; junction bases unmatched: 8.

The chain couples TRBV30 to TRBJ1-4; TRBD1 matches 9 bases. The specimen sequenced was peripheral blood. This receptor was taken from a woman in her fifties or sixties with COVID-19, enrolled during active disease. In DNA form, the CDR3 reads TGTGCCTCCCCAGGGACAGGGAGGGAAAAACTGTTTTTT. Translation: CASPGTGREKLFF.